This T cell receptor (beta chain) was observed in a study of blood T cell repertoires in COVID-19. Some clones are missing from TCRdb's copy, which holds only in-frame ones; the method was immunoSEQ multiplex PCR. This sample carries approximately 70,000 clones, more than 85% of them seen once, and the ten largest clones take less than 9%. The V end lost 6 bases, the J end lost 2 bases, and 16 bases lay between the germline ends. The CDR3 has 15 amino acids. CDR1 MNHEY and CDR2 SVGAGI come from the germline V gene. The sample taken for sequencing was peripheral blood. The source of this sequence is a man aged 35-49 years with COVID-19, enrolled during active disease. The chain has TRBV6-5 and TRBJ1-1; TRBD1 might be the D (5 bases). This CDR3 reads CASRPGGEGNTEAFF. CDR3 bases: TGTGCCAGCAGGCCCGGGGGGGAAGGAAACACTGAAGCTTTCTTT.